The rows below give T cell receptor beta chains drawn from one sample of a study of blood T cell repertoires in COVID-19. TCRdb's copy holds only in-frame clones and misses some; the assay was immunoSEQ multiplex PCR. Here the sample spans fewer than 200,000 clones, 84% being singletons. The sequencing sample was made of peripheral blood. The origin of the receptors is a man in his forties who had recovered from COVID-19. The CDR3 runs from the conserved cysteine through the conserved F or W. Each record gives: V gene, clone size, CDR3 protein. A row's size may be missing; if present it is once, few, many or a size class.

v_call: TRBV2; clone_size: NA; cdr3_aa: CASSEVGGNVGQPQHF
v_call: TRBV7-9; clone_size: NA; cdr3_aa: CASSEIRDYDNEQFF
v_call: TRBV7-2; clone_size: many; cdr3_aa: CASSSGTVGTQYF
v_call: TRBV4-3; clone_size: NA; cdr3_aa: CASSQVGSSGTYTQYF
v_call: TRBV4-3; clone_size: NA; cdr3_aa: CASSQEGALAYEQYF
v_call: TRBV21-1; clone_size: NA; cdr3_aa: CASSTSTGVDTIYF
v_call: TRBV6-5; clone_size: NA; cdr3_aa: CASSSPHRAGNTIYF
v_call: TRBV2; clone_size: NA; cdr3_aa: CASSGDRPSSGYTF
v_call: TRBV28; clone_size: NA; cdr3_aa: CASSLWASGTYNEQFF
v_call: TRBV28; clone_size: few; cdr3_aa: CASSLTGYGYTF
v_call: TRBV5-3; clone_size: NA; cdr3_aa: CAGQDRGSVGNQPQHF
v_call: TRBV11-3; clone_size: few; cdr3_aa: CASSLGRRGSFYNEQFF
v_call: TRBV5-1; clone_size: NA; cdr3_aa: CASSLNLGEQYF
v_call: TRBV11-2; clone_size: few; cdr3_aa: CASSPRTGLLTSTDTQYF
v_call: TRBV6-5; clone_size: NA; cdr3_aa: CASRGGGGGELFF
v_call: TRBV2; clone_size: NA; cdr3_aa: CASSINRGNDEAFF
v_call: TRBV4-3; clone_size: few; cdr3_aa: CASSRRQGSNEQFF
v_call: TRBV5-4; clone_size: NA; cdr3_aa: CASSFTGGGGELFF
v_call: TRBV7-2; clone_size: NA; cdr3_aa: CASSLVRGDSETQYF
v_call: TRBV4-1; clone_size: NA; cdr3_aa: CASSLYAAIPNEQYF
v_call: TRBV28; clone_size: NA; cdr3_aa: CASVGGTGVNQPQHF
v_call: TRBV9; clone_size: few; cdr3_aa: CASSVGVGGRGTEAFF
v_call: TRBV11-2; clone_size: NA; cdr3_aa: CASSLAWGAHYEQYF